The 21 T cell receptor beta chains reported below all come from one sample, sequenced in a study of identical twins. MiXCR, run by TCRdb on the 5' RACE reads, gives a single entry per CDR3 protein. There are more than 600,000 distinct CDR3 sequences in the sample; roughly 20% occur only once, and less than 15% lies in the top ten. Another study also made use of these data, one on T cells expressing NK-cell markers.

Sequencing input: PBMCs. The source is a woman younger than 30 in good health.

This clonotype has a handful of counts. The rearrangement links TRBV25-1 to TRBJ2-4; no firm D call. V lost 4 bases and J lost 0, with 7 bases in between. There are 14 residues in the CDR3. Per the germline V gene, CDR1 is MGHDK and CDR2 is SYGVNS. CDR3 DNA: TGTGCCAGCAGTGGGTTACTAGCCAAAAACATTCAGTACTTC. Protein: CASSGLLAKNIQYF. Drawing the rest from reference TRBV25-1 and TRBJ2-4, the complete variable domain is EADIYQTPRYLVIGTGKKITLECSQTMGHDKMYWYQQDPGMELHLIHYSYGVNSTEKGDLSSESTVSRIRTEHFPLTLESARPSHTSQYLCASSGLLAKNIQYFGAGTRLSVL.

The chain is built from TRBV3-1 and TRBJ2-5; no clear D gene. The CDR3 is made up of 14 amino acids. Per the germline V gene, CDR1 is LGHDT and CDR2 is YNNKEL (reference sequence). V lost 4 bases and J lost 5, with 14 bases in between. CDR3 bases: TGTGCCAGCAGCCCTCGCCGGCGCGTGGAGACCCAGTACTTC. Amino acid sequence: CASSPRRRVETQYF.

V and J are TRBV20-1 and TRBJ2-1; D unresolved. The CDR3 consists of 11 residues. V shed 3 bases and J shed 7 bases, with 7 bases lying between them. Germline-derived CDR1 and CDR2 are DFQATT and SNEGSKA (reference sequence). The chain's CDR3 is CSARGENEQFF. The CDR3 DNA is TGCAGTGCTAGGGGCGAAAATGAGCAGTTCTTC.

This clonotype turned up a few times. V usage is TRBV12-3 or TRBV12-4 and J usage is TRBJ2-7; 9 nucleotides agree with TRBD1. Trimming removed 6 bases from V and 2 bases from J; junction bases left unmatched: 8. CDR3 length: 15 residues. The CDR3 sequence: CASSRGQGMTYEQYF. Here the CDR3 DNA reads TGTGCCAGCAGCCGCGGACAGGGGATGACCTACGAGCAGTACTTC.

V and J are TRBV30 and TRBJ1-1, with D tentatively TRBD1 (6 bases). CDR1 is GTSNPN and CDR2 is SVGIG in the germline V gene (reference sequence). V lost 3 bases, J lost 0 bases, and 11 bases lay in between. The CDR3 loop spans 14 amino acids. This CDR3 is CAWRRGALNTEAFF. In nucleotides, the CDR3 is TGTGCCTGGAGAAGGGGGGCCCTGAACACTGAAGCTTTCTTT.

This clonotype turned up a few times. The genes are TRBV15 and TRBJ2-1; D remains ambiguous. Trimming pared 0 bases from V and 10 bases from J, leaving 4 bases between. The CDR3 runs 11 residues. Looked up from germline, CDR1 is LNHNV and CDR2 is YYDKDF (reference sequence). Written as DNA, the CDR3 is TGTGCCACCAGCAGAGAAATAGAGCAGTTCTTC. Its protein product is CATSREIEQFF. Drawing the rest from reference TRBV15 and TRBJ2-1, the complete variable domain is DAMVIQNPRYQVTQFGKPVTLSCSQTLNHNVMYWYQQKSSQAPKLLFHYYDKDFNNEADTPDNFQSRRPNTSFCFLDIRSPGLGDTAMYLCATSREIEQFFGPGTRLTVL.

The V call is TRBV6-5, the J call TRBJ1-2; perhaps TRBD1 as D (5 bases). Trimming took 4 bases from V and 6 from J, leaving 9 bases between them. Per germline, CDR1 MNHEY and CDR2 SVGAGI. This CDR3 is built from 12 residues. The CDR3 spells CASSSRENGYTF. In DNA, the CDR3 is TGTGCCAGCAGTTCCAGGGAAAATGGCTACACCTTC.

This clonotype was detected ten times or more. This chain uses TRBV19 with TRBJ1-2; weak D call: TRBD1 (5 bases). The CDR3 covers 12 residues. Trimming removed 11 bases at V and 4 bases at J, with 14 bases between. CDR1 is LNHDA and CDR2 is SQIVND in the germline V gene (reference sequence). The CDR3 protein is CASEGDSYGYTF. The DNA for the CDR3 is TGTGCCTCGGAAGGGGATTCCTATGGCTACACCTTC.

This clonotype was counted between two and nine times. The chain joins TRBV29-1 to TRBJ2-1; the match to TRBD2 covers 13 bases. CDR1 and CDR2 from the germline V gene are SQVTM and ANQGSEA. The length of the CDR3 is 14 residues. V lost 7 bases to trimming and J lost 7 bases; unmatched junction nucleotides: 7. CDR3 in amino acids: CSATSGGFVNEQFF. CDR3 nucleotide sequence: TGCAGCGCGACTAGCGGGGGGTTCGTAAATGAGCAGTTCTTC.

In this sample, this clonotype turned up a few times. V usage is TRBV5-5 and J usage is TRBJ2-5; possibly TRBD1 for D (6 bases). V dropped 0 bases and J dropped 4 bases, with 10 bases sitting between them. CDR1 SGHKS and CDR2 YYEKEE come from the germline V gene (reference sequence). The CDR3 is 14 amino acids. The CDR3 sequence is CASSLDRAGETQYF. The DNA of the CDR3 is TGTGCCAGCAGCTTGGACAGGGCAGGAGAGACCCAGTACTTC. Combining the CDR3 with reference TRBV5-5 and TRBJ2-5 gives the whole variable domain DAGVTQSPTHLIKTRGQQVTLRCSPISGHKSVSWYQQVLGQGPQFIFQYYEKEERGRGNFPDRFSARQFPNYSSELNVNALLLGDSALYLCASSLDRAGETQYFGPGTRLLVL.

This clonotype was seen repeatedly, ten times or more. The junction departs from germline at one end; a sequencing error may be responsible. This chain links TRBV5-1 with TRBJ2-1; TRBD2 aligns across 12 bases. CDR3 length equals 16 residues. In germline, CDR1 is SGHRS, CDR2 YFSETQ. This chain's CDR3 is CASSLAGGLSYNEQFF. The CDR3 coding sequence is TGTGCCAGCAGCCTAGCGGGAGGGTTGTCCTACAATGAGCAGTTCTTC.

This clonotype was picked up a small number of times. The V and J genes are TRBV27 and TRBJ2-5; TRBD2 agrees at 11 bases. The CDR3 has 15 amino acids. Per the germline V gene, CDR1 is MNHEY and CDR2 is SMNVEV (reference sequence). J gave up 5 bases and V 5 bases, and 7 bases lay outside the gene matches. The CDR3 region is CASSSTSGSGETQYF. In DNA form, the CDR3 reads TGTGCCAGCAGTAGTACTAGCGGGAGTGGGGAGACCCAGTACTTC.

This clonotype turned up a few times. The genes are TRBV10-3 and TRBJ2-7; TRBD1 matches 7 bases. This CDR3 has 14 residues. Germline CDR1 and CDR2: ENHRY and SYGVKD. The ends lost 8 bases at V and 3 bases at J; junction bases unmatched: 10. The CDR3 loop reads CAIRLGQANYEQYF. The CDR3 nucleotides read TGTGCCATCCGGCTCGGACAGGCCAACTACGAGCAGTACTTC.

This clonotype has just a few counts. CDR3 coding DNA: TGTGCCAGCAGCCAAGAAACCGACGAGCAGTACTTC. It is translated as CASSQETDEQYF. The chain recombines TRBV7-9 with TRBJ2-7; D unclear. The V end lost 5 bases, the J end lost 5 bases, and 10 bases lay between the germline ends. Germline V gene lookup returns CDR1 SEHNR and CDR2 FQNEAQ (reference sequence). The CDR3 length is 12 residues.

This clonotype was observed many times. The chain uses TRBV6-5 and TRBJ1-1, with 8 nucleotides matching TRBD1. The CDR3 spans 12 residues. CDR1 MNHEY and CDR2 SVGAGI come from the germline V gene. V shed 5 bases and J 10 bases; nucleotides not matched to a gene: 6. The CDR3 is CASSTTGQVAFF. The CDR3 DNA reads as TGTGCCAGCAGTACCACGGGACAGGTAGCTTTCTTT.

CDR3 in DNA: TGCGCCAGCAGCTGGGGGACTGGCACAGATACGCAGTATTTT. Its protein is CASSWGTGTDTQYF. V usage is TRBV5-1 and J usage is TRBJ2-3; perhaps TRBD2 as D (6 bases). Deletions cut 3 bases from V and 1 base from J, with 9 bases between. There are 14 residues in the CDR3. The germline gives CDR1 SGHRS, CDR2 YFSETQ.

This clonotype was seen a few times. The V call is TRBV5-1, the J call TRBJ2-5; the match to TRBD1 covers 9 bases. The germline V gene encodes CDR1 SGHRS and CDR2 YFSETQ. This CDR3 has 13 amino acids. Losses at the gene ends were 8 bases for V and 4 bases for J; bases not matched to a gene: 6. The CDR3 sequence is CASGQGSGETQYF. The CDR3 nucleotides are TGCGCCAGTGGACAGGGGTCAGGAGAGACCCAGTACTTC.

The rearrangement uses TRBV6-1 and TRBJ2-7; TRBD2 matches at 11 bases. The length of the CDR3 is 14 residues. Trimming at V came to 6 bases and at J to 4 bases, leaving 5 bases not matched to a gene. Germline assignment: CDR1 MNHNS and CDR2 SASEGT. The CDR3 spells CASSTSGSRYEQYF. In DNA form, the CDR3 reads TGTGCCAGCAGCACTAGCGGGAGTCGATACGAGCAGTACTTC.

The chain is built from TRBV20-1 and TRBJ2-5; 7 bases match TRBD1. This CDR3 is built from 12 residues. CDR1 and CDR2 (germline): DFQATT, SNEGSKA (reference sequence). The V and J ends lost 7 bases and 2 bases, in that order; junction bases with no gene match: 4. The DNA for the CDR3 is TGCAGTGGCACAGGGGATCAAGAGACCCAGTACTTC. Translating gives CSGTGDQETQYF.

V is TRBV20-1 and J is TRBJ2-7; TRBD2 aligns across 7 bases. CDR3 length: 14 amino acids. J gave up 1 base and V 4 bases, and 7 bases lay outside the gene matches. Germline V CDR1 and CDR2: DFQATT, SNEGSKA (reference sequence). CDR3 sequence (DNA): TGCAGTGCTATACGGGGGGTTAGGTCCTACGAGCAGTACTTC. Its protein is CSAIRGVRSYEQYF.

The CDR3 coding sequence is TGCAGCGTTGAAGGGGGAGCAGCTGGAAACACCATATATTTT. It encodes CSVEGGAAGNTIYF. The chain carries TRBV29-1 and TRBJ1-3, with D unresolved. V was shortened by 1 base and J by 2 bases, with 9 bases between the two germline ends. Germline CDR1 reads SQVTM; CDR2 reads ANQGSEA. The CDR3 totals 14 residues.